This TCR beta chain derives from a study of blood T cell repertoires in COVID-19 (dated by TCRdb to the early 2020s). Context from the whole study: Samples from collaborators originated in the United States, Italy and Spain and spanned both the acute and convalescent phases of COVID-19. The prospective study material was composed of cDNA or gDNA derived from T cells, B-cell-depleted T cells, or PBMCs. The dataset comprised deeply sampled blood TCRbeta repertoires from subjects exposed to, actively infected with, or recovered from COVID-19. The repertoires were released in a freely available public database intended as a resource for research on the immune response to SARS-CoV-2. Samples were obtained from the ongoing ImmuneRACE study (first 160 participants) and from about 1,300 subjects provided by 6 global collaborators. Nearly every sample came with metadata listing a de-identified subject ID, COVID-19 status, age in years and sex. Where available, HLA class I and class II types were obtained from metadata supplied by the sample provider rather than from assay-based typing. Overall results and qualifications from the work: Clinical and demographic metadata were provided uncurated, with the amount varying by source and participant.

Collaborating institutions collected whole blood in K2EDTA tubes following their own protocols. For TCRbeta analysis, collaborators shipped samples as frozen whole blood, isolated PBMCs, or DNA extracted from either of those sample types. Germline trimming: 5 bases from V, 4 bases from J; junction bases outside gene matches: 6. Based on the germline V gene, the CDR1 and CDR2 sequences are KGHDR and SFDVKD. There are 14 amino acids in the CDR3, from cysteine to phenylalanine inclusive. The retained sequence is limited to the CDR3, 42 bases, with the frame set at the first base. Remarks on this clone: The specificity of this receptor is unknown. Base qualities are not recorded, but no much larger clone differs from it by a single base.

TCRbeta CDR3 regions were amplified from genomic DNA by means of the immunoSEQ Assay, a bias-controlled multiplex PCR. Per the original workflow: The number of nucleated cells in each sample was estimated from the amplification of reference gene primers within the assay. To quantify the absolute abundance of each unique TCRbeta CDR3 rearrangement, sequence reads were collapsed and filtered. For each sample, productive Simpson clonality was calculated as the square root of Simpson's diversity index over productive rearrangements. TCRdb's version of the immuneACCESS table is confined to in-frame rearrangements and falls short of the full clone set. An unresolved V gene accounts for under half of the shortfall where checked; the remainder is of unknown origin. V, J and clone size were drawn from that table, and D and trimming were deduced from the DNA. The sample has about 84,000 clones on record, over 80% of them singletons. The ten top clones hold roughly 32% of the sample.

The receptor chain draws on TRBV24-1 and TRBJ1-1, with TRBD1 identical over 7 junction bases. The sample comprised peripheral blood. This sequence originates from a woman of 80 years or more with acute or convalescent COVID-19. The nucleotide sequence reads as follows: TGTGCCACCAGTGGGACAGGTGCGGGCACTGAAGCTTTCTTT. Its translation is CATSGTGAGTEAFF.